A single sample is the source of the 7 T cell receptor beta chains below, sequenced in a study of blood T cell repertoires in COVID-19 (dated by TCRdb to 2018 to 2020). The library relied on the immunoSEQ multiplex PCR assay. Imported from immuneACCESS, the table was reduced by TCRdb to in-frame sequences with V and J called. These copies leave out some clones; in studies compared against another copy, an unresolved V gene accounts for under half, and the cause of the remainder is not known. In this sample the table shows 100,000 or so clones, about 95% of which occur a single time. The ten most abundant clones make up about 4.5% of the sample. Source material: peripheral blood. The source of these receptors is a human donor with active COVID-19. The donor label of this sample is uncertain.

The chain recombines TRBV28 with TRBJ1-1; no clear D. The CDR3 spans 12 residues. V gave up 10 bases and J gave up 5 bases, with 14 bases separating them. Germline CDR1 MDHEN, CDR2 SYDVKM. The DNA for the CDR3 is TGTGCCACCACCCCGCGGATGACTGAAGCTTTCTTT. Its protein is CATTPRMTEAFF.

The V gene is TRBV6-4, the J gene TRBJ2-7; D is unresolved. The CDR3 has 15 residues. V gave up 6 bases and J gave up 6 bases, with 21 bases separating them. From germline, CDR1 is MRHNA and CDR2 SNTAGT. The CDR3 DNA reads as TGTGCCAGCAGCGACCCAGGTCCGGTTATCTGCGAGCAGTACTTC. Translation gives CASSDPGPVICEQYF.

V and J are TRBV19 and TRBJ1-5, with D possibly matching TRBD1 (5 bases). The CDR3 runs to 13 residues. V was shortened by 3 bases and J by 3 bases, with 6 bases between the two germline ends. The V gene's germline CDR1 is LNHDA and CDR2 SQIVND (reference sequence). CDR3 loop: CASSMTDNQPQHF. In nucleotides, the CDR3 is TGTGCCAGTAGTATGACAGACAATCAGCCCCAGCATTTT.

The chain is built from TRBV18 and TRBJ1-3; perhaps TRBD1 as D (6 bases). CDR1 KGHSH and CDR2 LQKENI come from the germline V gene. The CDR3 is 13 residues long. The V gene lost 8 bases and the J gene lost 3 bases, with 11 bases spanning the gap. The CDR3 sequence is CASAQGVGNTIYF. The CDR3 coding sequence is TGTGCCAGCGCACAGGGAGTTGGAAACACCATATATTTT.

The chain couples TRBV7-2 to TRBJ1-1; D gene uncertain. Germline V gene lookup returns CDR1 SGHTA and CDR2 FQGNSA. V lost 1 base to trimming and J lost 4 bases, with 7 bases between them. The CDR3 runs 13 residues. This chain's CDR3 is CASSLGLATEAFF. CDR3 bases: TGTGCCAGCAGCTTAGGTTTGGCCACTGAAGCTTTCTTT. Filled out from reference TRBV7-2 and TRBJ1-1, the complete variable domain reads GAGVSQSPSNKVTEKGKDVELRCDPISGHTALYWYRQSLGQGLEFLIYFQGNSAPDKSGLPSDRFSAERTGGSVSTLTIQRTQQEDSAVYLCASSLGLATEAFFGQGTRLTVV.

The CDR3 nucleotides read TGTGCCAGCAGCTTAGATCCTGCCGGGACAGTGAGCAATCAGCCCCAGCATTTT. Translated, it gives CASSLDPAGTVSNQPQHF. J is TRBJ1-5 and V is TRBV7-2; 7 positions match TRBD1. The V and J ends lost 1 base and 1 base, in that order; junction bases with no gene match: 10. CDR3 size: 18 residues. The germline gives CDR1 SGHTA, CDR2 FQGNSA.

The CDR3 region is CASSQGTGPYNEQFF. The CDR3 nucleotides read TGCGCCAGCTCCCAAGGTACAGGCCCATACAATGAGCAGTTCTTC. The chain links TRBV5-1 to TRBJ2-1; TRBD1 might be the D (5 bases). Trimming took off 7 bases at V and 4 bases at J, with 18 bases between the two ends. The CDR3 is 15 residues long. Germline V gives CDR1 SGHRS, CDR2 YFSETQ.